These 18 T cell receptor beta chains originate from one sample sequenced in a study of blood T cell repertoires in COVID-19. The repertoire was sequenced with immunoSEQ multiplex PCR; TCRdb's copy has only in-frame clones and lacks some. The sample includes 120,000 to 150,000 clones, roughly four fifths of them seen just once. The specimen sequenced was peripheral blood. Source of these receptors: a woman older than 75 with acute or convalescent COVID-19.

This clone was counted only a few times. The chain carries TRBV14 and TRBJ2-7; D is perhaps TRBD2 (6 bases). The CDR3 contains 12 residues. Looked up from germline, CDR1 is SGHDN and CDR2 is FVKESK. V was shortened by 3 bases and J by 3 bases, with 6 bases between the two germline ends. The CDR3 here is CASSQGGYEQYF. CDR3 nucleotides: TGTGCCAGCAGCCAGGGAGGCTACGAGCAGTACTTC. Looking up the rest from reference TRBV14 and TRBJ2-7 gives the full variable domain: EAGVTQFPSHSVIEKGQTVTLRCDPISGHDNLYWYRRVMGKEIKFLLHFVKESKQDESGMPNNRFLAERTGGTYSTLKVQPAELEDSGVYFCASSQGGYEQYFGPGTRLTVT.

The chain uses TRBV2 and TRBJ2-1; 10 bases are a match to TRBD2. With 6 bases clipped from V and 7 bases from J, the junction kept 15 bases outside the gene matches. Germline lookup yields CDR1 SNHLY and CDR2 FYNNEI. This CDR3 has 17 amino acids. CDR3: CASSANLLAGTSNEQFF. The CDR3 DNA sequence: TGTGCCAGCAGCGCCAACCTACTAGCGGGAACTAGTAATGAGCAGTTCTTC.

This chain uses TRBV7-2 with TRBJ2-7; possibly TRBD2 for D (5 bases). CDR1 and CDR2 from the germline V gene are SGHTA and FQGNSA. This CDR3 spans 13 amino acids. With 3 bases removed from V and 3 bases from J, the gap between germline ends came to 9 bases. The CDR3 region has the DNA TGTGCCAGCAGCTTTCAAGGAGGCTACGAGCAGTACTTC. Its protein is CASSFQGGYEQYF.

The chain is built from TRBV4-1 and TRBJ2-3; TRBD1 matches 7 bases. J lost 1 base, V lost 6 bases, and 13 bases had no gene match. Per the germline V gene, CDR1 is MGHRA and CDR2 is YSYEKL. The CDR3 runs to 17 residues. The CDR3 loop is CASSPRGDRARTDTQYF. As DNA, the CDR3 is TGCGCCAGCAGTCCACGAGGCGACAGGGCTCGCACAGATACGCAGTATTTT.

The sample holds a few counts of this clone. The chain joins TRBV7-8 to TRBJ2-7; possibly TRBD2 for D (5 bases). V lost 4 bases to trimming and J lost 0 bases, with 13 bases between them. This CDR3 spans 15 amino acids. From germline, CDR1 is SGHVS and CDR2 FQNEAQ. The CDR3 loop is CASSSQPRGSYEQYF. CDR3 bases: TGTGCCAGCAGCTCACAGCCTCGGGGCTCCTACGAGCAGTACTTC.

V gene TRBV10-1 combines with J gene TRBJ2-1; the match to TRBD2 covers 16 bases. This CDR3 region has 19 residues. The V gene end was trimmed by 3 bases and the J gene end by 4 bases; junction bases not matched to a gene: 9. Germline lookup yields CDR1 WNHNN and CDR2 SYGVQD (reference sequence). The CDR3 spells CASSEPGLAGGPAYNEQFF. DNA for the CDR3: TGCGCCAGCAGTGAACCGGGACTAGCGGGAGGGCCCGCTTACAATGAGCAGTTCTTC.

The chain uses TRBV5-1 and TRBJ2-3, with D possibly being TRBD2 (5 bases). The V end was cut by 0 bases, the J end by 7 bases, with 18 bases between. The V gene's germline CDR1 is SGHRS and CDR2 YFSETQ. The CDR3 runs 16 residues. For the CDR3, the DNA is TGCGCCAGCAGCTTGGTAGCGCAAGTCCTCTTGAATACGCAGTATTTT. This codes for CASSLVAQVLLNTQYF.

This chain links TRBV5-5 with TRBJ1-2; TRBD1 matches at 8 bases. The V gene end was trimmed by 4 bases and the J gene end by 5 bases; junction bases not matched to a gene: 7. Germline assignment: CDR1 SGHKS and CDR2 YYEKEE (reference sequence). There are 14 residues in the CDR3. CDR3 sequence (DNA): TGTGCCAGCAGCCTACAGGGGACAGGTTATGGCTACACCTTC. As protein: CASSLQGTGYGYTF.

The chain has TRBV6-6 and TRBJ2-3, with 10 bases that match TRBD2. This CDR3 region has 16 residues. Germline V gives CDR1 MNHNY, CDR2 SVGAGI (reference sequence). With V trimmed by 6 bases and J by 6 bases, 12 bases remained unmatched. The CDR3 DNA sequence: TGTGCCAGCAGCCCCCGCGGGCTAGCGGGGGAGGATACGCAGTATTTT. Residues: CASSPRGLAGEDTQYF.

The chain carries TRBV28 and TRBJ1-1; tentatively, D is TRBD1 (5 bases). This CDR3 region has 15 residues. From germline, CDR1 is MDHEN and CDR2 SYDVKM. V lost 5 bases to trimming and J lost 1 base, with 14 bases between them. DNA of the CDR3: TGTGCCAGCAGTACCTCAGGGCTAGGGAACACTGAAGCTTTCTTT. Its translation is CASSTSGLGNTEAFF.

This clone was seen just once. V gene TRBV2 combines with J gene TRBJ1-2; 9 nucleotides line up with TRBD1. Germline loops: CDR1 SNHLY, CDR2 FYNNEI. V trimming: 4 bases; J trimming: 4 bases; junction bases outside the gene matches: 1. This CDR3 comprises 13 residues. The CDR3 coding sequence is TGTGCCAGCAGTGGGGACAGGGTCTATGGCTACACCTTC. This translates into CASSGDRVYGYTF.

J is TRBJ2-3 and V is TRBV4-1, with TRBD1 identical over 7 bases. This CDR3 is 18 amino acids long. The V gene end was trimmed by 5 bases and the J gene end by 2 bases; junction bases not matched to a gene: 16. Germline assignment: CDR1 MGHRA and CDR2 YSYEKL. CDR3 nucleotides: TGCGCCAGCAGCACGATAAGAACAGGGGACCTCACCACAGATACGCAGTATTTT. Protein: CASSTIRTGDLTTDTQYF.

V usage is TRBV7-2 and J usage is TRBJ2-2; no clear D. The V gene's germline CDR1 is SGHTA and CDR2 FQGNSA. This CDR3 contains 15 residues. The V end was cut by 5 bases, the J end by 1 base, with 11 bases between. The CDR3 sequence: CASSTYGGNTGELFF. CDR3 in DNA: TGTGCCAGCAGCACCTACGGCGGGAACACCGGGGAGCTGTTTTTT.

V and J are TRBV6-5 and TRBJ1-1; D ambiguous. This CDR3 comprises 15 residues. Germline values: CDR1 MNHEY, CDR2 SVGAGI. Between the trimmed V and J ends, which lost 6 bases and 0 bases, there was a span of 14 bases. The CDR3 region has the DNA TGTGCCAGCAGCCCCCAATCCGGGGTGAACACTGAAGCTTTCTTT. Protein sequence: CASSPQSGVNTEAFF.

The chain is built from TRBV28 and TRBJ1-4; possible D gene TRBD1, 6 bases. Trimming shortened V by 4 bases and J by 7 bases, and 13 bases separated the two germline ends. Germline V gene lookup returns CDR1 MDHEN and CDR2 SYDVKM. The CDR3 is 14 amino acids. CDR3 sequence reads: CASSYVGASEKLFF. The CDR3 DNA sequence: TGTGCCAGCAGTTATGTGGGGGCTAGTGAAAAACTGTTTTTT.

In DNA, the CDR3 is TGTGCCAGCTCACCAAATAGAATCGGGGACACCATATATTTT. Its protein is CASSPNRIGDTIYF. This sequence joins TRBV18 and TRBJ1-3; D unclear. This CDR3 is built from 14 residues. CDR1 is KGHSH and CDR2 is LQKENI in the germline V gene. Trimming took off 2 bases at V and 8 bases at J, with 13 bases between the two ends.

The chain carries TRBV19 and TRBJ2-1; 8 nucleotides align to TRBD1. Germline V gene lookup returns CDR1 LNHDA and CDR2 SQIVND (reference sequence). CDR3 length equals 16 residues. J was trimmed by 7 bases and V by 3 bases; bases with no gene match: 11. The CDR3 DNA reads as TGTGCCAGTAGTATCGGTTGGGGCAGGGGGCGGAATGAGCAGTTCTTC. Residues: CASSIGWGRGRNEQFF.

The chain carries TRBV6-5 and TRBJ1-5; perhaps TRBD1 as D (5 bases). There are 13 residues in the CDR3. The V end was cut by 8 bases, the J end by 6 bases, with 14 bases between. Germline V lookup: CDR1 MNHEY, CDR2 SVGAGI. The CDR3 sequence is CASALSGGQPQHF. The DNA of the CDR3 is TGTGCCAGCGCCCTCTCCGGGGGTCAGCCCCAGCATTTT.